The rows below give T cell receptor beta chains drawn from one sample of a study of shared clonotypes between healthy human individuals. The table came from immunoSEQ multiplex PCR; TCRdb's copy has only in-frame clones and leaves some out. The sample contains some 2.1 million clones, just under 95% of which appear only once. Sequencing was performed on naive CD8+ T cells from PBMCs. These receptors were taken from a man between 18 and 29 years old in good health. Some clones in this sample may be carry-over from other donors' samples. Both conserved end residues are trimmed from each CDR3. The order of the fields is CDR3 protein, V gene, J gene.

CDR3 protein: ASKTGSRAHNEQF; V gene: TRBV6-5; J gene: TRBJ2-1
CDR3 protein: ASRILLSGEGTDTQY; V gene: TRBV5-1; J gene: TRBJ2-3
CDR3 protein: ASSWDRGPGELF; V gene: TRBV6-5; J gene: TRBJ2-2
CDR3 protein: ASSVEGGSYGYT; V gene: TRBV9; J gene: TRBJ1-2
CDR3 protein: ASSLGVTYYEQY; V gene: TRBV27; J gene: TRBJ2-7
CDR3 protein: ASSQAWGYT; V gene: TRBV4-1; J gene: TRBJ1-2
CDR3 protein: ASSETGRFMSNEQF; V gene: TRBV6-1; J gene: TRBJ2-1
CDR3 protein: ASSIIRQVGNTEAF; V gene: TRBV19; J gene: TRBJ1-1
CDR3 protein: ASSQGTSGRVSYEQY; V gene: TRBV4-2; J gene: TRBJ2-7
CDR3 protein: ASRGTEYEQY; V gene: TRBV4-1; J gene: TRBJ2-7
CDR3 protein: ASSLGVGSNQPQH; V gene: TRBV19; J gene: TRBJ1-5
CDR3 protein: ASSLGPPGLGSSYEQY; V gene: TRBV7-2; J gene: TRBJ2-7
CDR3 protein: ASSPRSSYNEQF; V gene: TRBV18; J gene: TRBJ2-1
CDR3 protein: ASSLGGGSFRDEQF; V gene: TRBV11-2; J gene: TRBJ2-1
CDR3 protein: ASSSRDRAHEQY; V gene: TRBV5-5; J gene: TRBJ2-7
CDR3 protein: ASSFRLAGGSNYNEQF; V gene: TRBV7-6; J gene: TRBJ2-1
CDR3 protein: ASSLTGRGLYEQY; V gene: TRBV7-3; J gene: TRBJ2-7
CDR3 protein: ASSSRGHSYEQY; V gene: TRBV28; J gene: TRBJ2-7
CDR3 protein: ASSLVSNTEAF; V gene: TRBV27; J gene: TRBJ1-1
CDR3 protein: ASSRPLTGNYEQY; V gene: TRBV28; J gene: TRBJ2-7